Detailed here is one TCR beta chain. Random hexamers were used to reverse transcribe about 0.5 to 1 ug of RNA. An immunoSEQ multiplex PCR generated amplified TCR beta CDR3 products spanning 54 Vbeta and 13 Jbeta. MiXCR was run by TCRdb on the immunoSEQ multiplex PCR reads, yielding one entry per CDR3 protein. The sample contains about 180,000 distinct CDR3 sequences, around 93% of which appear only once. The data were obtained in a study of CD8 T cells in Susac syndrome. J gave up 3 bases and V 4 bases, and 4 bases lay outside the gene matches. CDR3 size: 14 residues. The multiple sclerosis controls were treatment-naive patients, and their relapsing-remitting disease was stable or active. While CD8+ and CD4+ T cells were isolated negatively, TEMRA cells were enriched by FACS.

This clonotype originated in a human donor with multiple sclerosis. Sequenced: CD4+ T cells from PBMCs. The chain links TRBV12-3 or TRBV12-4 to TRBJ1-1; TRBD1 agrees at 8 bases. This CDR3 is CASSSVDRDTEAFF. The CDR3 nucleotides read TGTGCCAGCAGTTCGGTGGACAGGGACACTGAAGCTTTCTTT.